One T cell receptor (beta chain) is described in this entry. What it binds is unknown. The library was made from cDNA and included unique molecular identifiers. A single record per CDR3 protein comes from TCRdb applying MiXCR to the PCR reads. Seen here are roughly 700,000 distinct CDR3 sequences, just under 30% observed once, and the top ten hold 0.56%. These data originate in a study of post-analysis software for immune sequencing data. Study conclusions and caveats: Elevated frequency relative to controls characterized several TRBV segments in patients, TRBV5-6, TRBV5-1 and TRBV20-1 among them.

Trimming left V 0 bases short and J 0 bases short, with 9 bases between. CDR1 is SGHRS and CDR2 is YFSETQ in the germline V gene. This CDR3 is 15 amino acids long. This clonotype was sampled from a girl aged 10 to 17 with multiple sclerosis. The rearrangement uses TRBV5-1 and TRBJ1-2, with D possibly being TRBD1 (5 bases). Sequencing was carried out using blood. The CDR3 bases are TGCGCCAGCAGCTTGGATCAGGGATCTAACTATGGCTACACCTTC. The encoded protein is CASSLDQGSNYGYTF.